The 25 T cell receptor beta chains below were found in one sample sequenced in a study of shared clonotypes between healthy human individuals. Assay used: immunoSEQ multiplex PCR; TCRdb lists only in-frame clones, some missing. The table records about 1,800,000 clones, about 95% of them present only once. CD8 cells classed as naive were CD45RO-negative and positively selected for CCR7, excluding terminally differentiated effector memory CD45RA+ cells. Specimen: naive CD8+ T cells sorted from blood. The receptors come from a man between 18 and 35 years old in good health.

This sequence joins TRBV5-6 and TRBJ1-5, with D possibly matching TRBD1 (6 bases). Trimming removed 0 bases from V and 1 base from J, with 8 bases in between. The CDR3 covers 15 residues. Germline lookup yields CDR1 SGHDT and CDR2 YYEEEE. The DNA of the CDR3 is TGTGCCAGCAGCTTGGGGGGGGCGAGCAATCAGCCCCAGCATTTT. As protein: CASSLGGASNQPQHF.

This chain uses TRBV15 with TRBJ2-3; the match to TRBD2 covers 8 bases. The CDR3 is made up of 15 amino acids. Germline CDR1 is LNHNV and CDR2 is YYDKDF (reference sequence). The ends lost 11 bases at V and 2 bases at J; junction bases unmatched: 12. This CDR3 is CAREGGPTNTDTQYF. CDR3 sequence (DNA): TGTGCCCGGGAGGGGGGGCCCACTAACACAGATACGCAGTATTTT.

The chain uses TRBV14 and TRBJ1-1; D remains unclear. The germline gives CDR1 SGHDN, CDR2 FVKESK. With 4 bases removed from V and 2 bases from J, the gap between germline ends came to 5 bases. The CDR3 totals 12 residues. For the CDR3, the DNA is TGTGCCAGCAGCCTTTTAAACACTGAAGCTTTCTTT. This gives the protein CASSLLNTEAFF.

The chain has TRBV2 and TRBJ2-2, with D possibly matching TRBD1 (6 bases). This CDR3 comprises 16 residues. Germline assignment: CDR1 SNHLY and CDR2 FYNNEI. The V gene lost 3 bases and the J gene lost 0 bases, with 11 bases spanning the gap. This chain's CDR3 is CASSDFGQSNTGELFF. The CDR3 DNA follows: TGTGCCAGCAGTGACTTCGGACAGTCGAACACCGGGGAGCTGTTTTTT.

This chain uses TRBV4-3 with TRBJ2-7, with D hard to call. The germline CDR1 and CDR2 sequences are LGHNA and YSLEER. This CDR3 region has 14 residues. Trimming left V 0 bases short and J 3 bases short, with 9 bases between. CDR3 nucleotides: TGCGCCAGCAGCCAAGACGGGTTTAGCTACGAGCAGTACTTC. Translation: CASSQDGFSYEQYF.

This clone was detected once. The chain has TRBV10-2 and TRBJ1-5; possible D gene TRBD1, 6 bases. The CDR3 runs to 17 residues. The V gene lost 1 base and the J gene lost 2 bases, with 15 bases spanning the gap. Germline assignment: CDR1 WSHSY and CDR2 SAAADI. In nucleotides, the CDR3 is TGCGCCAGCAGTGAGTTATTGGGGGCTTTAGGCAATCAGCCCCAGCATTTT. This codes for CASSELLGALGNQPQHF.

With respect to this clone: Other DNA sequences in this specimen translate into the identical CDR3. The genes are TRBV27 and TRBJ2-7; 10 nucleotides agree with TRBD1. V lost 4 bases, J lost 2 bases, and 2 bases stayed unmatched. Germline lookup yields CDR1 MNHEY and CDR2 SMNVEV (reference sequence). The CDR3 loop spans 14 amino acids. The CDR3 DNA reads TGTGCCAGCAGTTATGGACAGGGGGCCTACGAGCAGTACTTC. Amino acid sequence: CASSYGQGAYEQYF.

This chain connects TRBV6-5 to TRBJ2-5; 8 bases agree with TRBD1. V gave up 7 bases and J gave up 5 bases; unmatched junction bases: 6. Germline V gene sequence: CDR1 MNHEY, CDR2 SVGAGI. The CDR3 has 13 amino acids. The chain's CDR3 is CASTPTGAETQYF. The CDR3 DNA sequence: TGTGCCAGCACTCCGACAGGGGCCGAGACCCAGTACTTC.

The gene calls are TRBV30 and TRBJ2-2; TRBD2 aligns across 7 bases. Germline trimming cut 2 bases from V and 6 bases from J; bases unmatched to any gene: 9. The V gene's germline CDR1 is GTSNPN and CDR2 SVGIG (reference sequence). CDR3 length: 15 residues. This CDR3 is CAWSNERGLPGELFF. Here the CDR3 DNA reads TGTGCCTGGAGTAATGAGCGGGGTCTACCCGGGGAGCTGTTTTTT.

The genes are TRBV4-1 and TRBJ2-7; D may correspond to TRBD1 or TRBD2 (5 bases each). Trimming shortened V by 0 bases and J by 9 bases, and 18 bases separated the two germline ends. The CDR3 is made up of 15 amino acids. Germline lookup yields CDR1 MGHRA and CDR2 YSYEKL. This chain's CDR3 is CASSQDPAGLSGQYF. CDR3 nucleotide sequence: TGCGCCAGCAGCCAAGATCCGGCAGGGTTGAGCGGGCAGTACTTC.

V is TRBV27 and J is TRBJ2-3, with 10 bases lining up with TRBD2. Trimming at V came to 6 bases and at J to 0 bases, leaving 6 bases not matched to a gene. Germline V CDR1 and CDR2: MNHEY, SMNVEV (reference sequence). This CDR3 has 16 residues. The CDR3 DNA reads TGTGCCAGCAGACAAAAGACTAGCGGGAGCACAGATACGCAGTATTTT. It specifies CASRQKTSGSTDTQYF.

About this clone: Within the sample, other DNA sequences also encode this same CDR3. CDR3 sequence (DNA): TGCGCCAGCAGCCAAGTCCCTAGCGGGTACAATGAGCAGTTCTTC. Its translation: CASSQVPSGYNEQFF. V is TRBV4-1 and J is TRBJ2-1; 8 bases map to TRBD2. Per germline, CDR1 MGHRA and CDR2 YSYEKL. The ends lost 1 base at V and 4 bases at J; junction bases unmatched: 3. The CDR3 is 15 amino acids.

The V and J genes are TRBV11-2 and TRBJ2-2, with D unclear. This CDR3 is built from 12 residues. CDR1 is SGHAT, CDR2 FQNNGV, per germline. The V and J ends lost 7 bases and 4 bases respectively, with 7 bases between them. The CDR3 region is CASTPPTGELFF. The CDR3 nucleotides read TGTGCCAGCACCCCCCCCACCGGGGAGCTGTTTTTT.

This rearrangement joins TRBV4-1 to TRBJ2-7, with D possibly TRBD2 on 7 matching bases. V was pared by 5 bases and J by 6 bases, with 17 bases between. The CDR3 covers 14 residues. In germline, CDR1 is MGHRA, CDR2 YSYEKL. CDR3 residues: CASSWGGAAGEQYF. The CDR3 DNA reads TGCGCCAGCAGCTGGGGGGGGGCAGCTGGCGAGCAGTACTTC.

The V gene is TRBV2, the J gene TRBJ2-1, with TRBD2 matching over 8 bases. The CDR3 runs to 14 residues. Germline V gives CDR1 SNHLY, CDR2 FYNNEI. The ends lost 2 bases at V and 9 bases at J; junction bases unmatched: 6. The CDR3 DNA reads TGTGCCAGCAGTGAACCCGGGGGGGGAGGTGAGCAGTTCTTC. Translation gives CASSEPGGGGEQFF.

The genes are TRBV13 and TRBJ2-7; 8 bases fit TRBD2. The CDR3 has 14 residues. V was clipped by 2 bases and J by 4 bases; unmatched bases: 4. Germline assignment: CDR1 PRHDT and CDR2 FYEKMQ (reference sequence). The CDR3 DNA is TGTGCCAGCAGCTTATGGCGGGAGGAGTACGAGCAGTACTTC. The encoded protein is CASSLWREEYEQYF.

The rearrangement links TRBV11-2 to TRBJ1-5; TRBD1 aligns across 7 bases. Per germline, CDR1 SGHAT and CDR2 FQNNGV. The trim removed 5 bases at V and 6 bases at J, leaving 10 bases unmatched. The CDR3 runs 15 residues. The CDR3 DNA is TGTGCCAGCAGCCCCACAGGGGAGTTGGGTCAGCCCCAGCATTTT. Its protein product is CASSPTGELGQPQHF.

As concerns this clone: Additional DNA sequences in this sample encode the identical CDR3. The chain has TRBV9 and TRBJ1-5; D is unclear. V shed 3 bases and J shed 2 bases, with 6 bases lying between them. This CDR3 is built from 13 residues. Germline V gives CDR1 SGDLS, CDR2 YYNGEE. The DNA for the CDR3 is TGTGCCAGCAGCGCTGTTGGCAATCAGCCCCAGCATTTT. Its translation: CASSAVGNQPQHF.

The CDR3 spells CASSLETEGYGYTF. CDR3 nucleotides: TGTGCCAGCAGCCTGGAGACAGAAGGCTATGGCTACACCTTC. The genes are TRBV5-4 and TRBJ1-2; tentative D call: TRBD1 (5 bases). This CDR3 has 14 amino acids. Trimming took off 4 bases at V and 4 bases at J, with 14 bases between the two ends. Germline CDR1 and CDR2: SGHNT and YYREEE (reference sequence).

This rearrangement joins TRBV4-1 to TRBJ2-5; 8 nucleotides agree with TRBD1. CDR1 MGHRA and CDR2 YSYEKL come from the germline V gene. The CDR3 sequence is 15 residues long. V lost 3 bases to trimming and J lost 0 bases; unmatched junction nucleotides: 3. Here the CDR3 reads CASSQLDRDQETQYF. CDR3 DNA sequence: TGCGCCAGCAGCCAGTTGGACAGGGACCAAGAGACCCAGTACTTC.

Here the CDR3 DNA reads TGCGCCAGCACCCCGAAGGGTTCCGAAGCTTTCTTT. This encodes CASTPKGSEAFF. This chain connects TRBV23-1 to TRBJ1-1; D remains unclear. TRBV23-1 counts as an open reading frame of uncertain function. The CDR3 is made up of 12 amino acids. The ends were cut back, 7 bases at V and 8 bases at J, with 14 bases in the middle.

On this clone itself: At the DNA level, this CDR3 is encoded by other sequences in the same sample as well. V and J are TRBV7-9 and TRBJ2-7; D is ambiguous. This CDR3 has 11 amino acids. Germline lookup yields CDR1 SEHNR and CDR2 FQNEAQ (reference sequence). V lost 5 bases, J lost 3 bases, and 5 bases lay in between. DNA of the CDR3: TGTGCCAGCAGCCTTAACTACGAGCAGTACTTC. This translates into CASSLNYEQYF. The full variable domain, with the rest looked up from reference TRBV7-9 and TRBJ2-7, is DTGVSQNPRHKITKRGQNVTFRCDPISEHNRLYWYRQTLGQGPEFLTYFQNEAQLEKSRLLSDRFSAERPKGSFSTLEIQRTEQGDSAMYLCASSLNYEQYFGPGTRLTVT.

This clone came up once. The CDR3 sequence is CASSFLGGQETQYF. The CDR3 nucleotides read TGTGCCAGCAGCTTCCTTGGGGGGCAAGAGACCCAGTACTTC. The rearrangement links TRBV7-2 to TRBJ2-5; D is perhaps TRBD2 (6 bases). Looked up from germline, CDR1 is SGHTA and CDR2 is FQGNSA. Trimming removed 3 bases at V and 2 bases at J, with 10 bases between. The CDR3 spans 14 residues.

The chain links TRBV11-2 to TRBJ1-6, with D tentatively TRBD1 (5 bases). CDR3 length equals 16 residues. The V and J ends lost 1 base and 8 bases respectively, with 15 bases between them. Germline V gene sequence: CDR1 SGHAT, CDR2 FQNNGV. The CDR3 nucleotides read TGTGCCAGCAGCTTAGGCGTGACAGCCCTCTATTCACCCCTCCACTTT. This codes for CASSLGVTALYSPLHF. Variable domain in full (rest from reference TRBV11-2 and TRBJ1-6): EAGVAQSPRYKIIEKRQSVAFWCNPISGHATLYWYQQILGQGPKLLIQFQNNGVVDDSQLPKDRFSAERLKGVDSTLKIQPAKLEDSAVYLCASSLGVTALYSPLHFGNGTRLTVT.

The chain joins TRBV19 to TRBJ2-1; no firm D call. This CDR3 has 11 amino acids. In germline, CDR1 is LNHDA, CDR2 SQIVND (reference sequence). V lost 7 bases, J lost 3 bases, and 4 bases lay in between. This CDR3 reads CASKDYNEQFF. CDR3 DNA: TGTGCCAGTAAGGACTACAATGAGCAGTTCTTC.